This T cell receptor beta chain is drawn from a study of identical twins (TCRdb year 2016). Looking at the study overall: TCR alpha and beta repertoires from monozygotic twins, unrelated adults of various ages and cord blood were deep-sequenced to test whether fetal clonotypes persist. To rule out contamination, the twin experiments were replicated at different times with different library preparation protocols.

The research as a whole found: Zero-insertion analyses could be partly confounded by invariant T cells such as MAIT and iNKT, though diverse VJ usage argued against such confounding for most clonotypes. Compared with coincidental sharing between unrelated individuals, out-of-frame TCR alpha sequences shared between twins showed an excess of sequences with low generation probability. Recombination models systematically underestimated out-of-frame TCR alpha sharing in monozygotic twins but agreed with sharing between unrelated individuals. In beta out-of-frame sequences, excess twin sharing was weaker, because having fewer shared sequences lowered the signal-to-noise ratio. Because the same donors could not be followed over many years, the conclusions depended on cross-sectional statistical analysis. Fewer insertions were carried by abundant cord blood beta clonotypes; a weaker similar trend was observed in young adult naive repertoires, while no such trend was observed in memory repertoires.

To prepare the library, 5' RACE was applied. TCRdb names Illumina HiSeq 2000 as the instrument used. Template switching introduced a universal primer binding site; the final cDNA contained a unique molecular identifier, enabling accurate counting of TCR cDNA molecules. First-strand cDNA for TCR alpha and beta chains was synthesized from specific primers in the conserved constant-segment region. To control for contamination, each cDNA library was double barcoded with a SMART-Mk sample barcode plus Illumina barcodes. TruSeq adapter sequences and Illumina sample barcodes were added in two successive PCR steps. The Illumina HiSeq platform was used with custom primers to sequence TCR alpha and beta cDNA libraries. The source study handled its data this way. Raw reads were processed with MiGEC to extract unique molecular identifiers, and MiXCR was used to determine CDR3 positions. Recombination models were inferred per individual with the repgenHMM and IGoR tools using an EM algorithm. The analysis of shared clonotypes was done with the tcR package in R, with sharing normalized by the product of cloneset sizes. To study raw recombination free of thymic and clonal selection effects, out-of-frame nonproductive sequences were analyzed. In-frame beta chains were kept once TCRdb had trimmed the public reads at Q25 with fastp and called clones with MiXCR. Entries are consolidated by CDR3 protein sequence, retaining the most common genes and DNA. The V and J calls were determined by TCRdb, not by the authors. This sample holds nearly 900,000 distinct CDR3 sequences; 9% to 15% were observed only once. The ten most abundant clones make up 1.5% to 2% of the sample.

For this clonotype: Its antigen remains undetermined. The record has no base qualities; no much larger clone is one base away.

Every donor in the study was a healthy Caucasian. Three pairs of female monozygotic twins, all aged about 18 to 30 years, were included in the twin cohort. RNA for TCR libraries was isolated from peripheral blood mononuclear cells. Counted from cysteine to phenylalanine, this CDR3 has 15 amino acids. Solely the CDR3 DNA is kept, with 45 bases framed from the first base. Via the germline V gene, CDR1 is ENHRY and CDR2 SYGVKD. Trimming removed 3 bases from V and 0 bases from J, leaving 10 bases between the germline ends. These data were likewise used in another study, on yellow fever vaccine responses in identical twins. The second study reports: The authors reported that the T cell response to vaccination in identical twins appeared partly convergent and partly personalized. In the study, vaccine-responding T cell clones were precisely tracked in identical twins.

This TCR was sampled from a woman under 30 in good health. Sequencing used PBMCs. The chain employs TRBV10-3 and TRBJ2-3, with no reliable assignment of the D segment. The CDR3 corresponds to CAISDLPKSTDTQYF. The nucleotide sequence is given as TGTGCCATCAGTGATTTGCCTAAAAGCACAGATACGCAGTATTTT.